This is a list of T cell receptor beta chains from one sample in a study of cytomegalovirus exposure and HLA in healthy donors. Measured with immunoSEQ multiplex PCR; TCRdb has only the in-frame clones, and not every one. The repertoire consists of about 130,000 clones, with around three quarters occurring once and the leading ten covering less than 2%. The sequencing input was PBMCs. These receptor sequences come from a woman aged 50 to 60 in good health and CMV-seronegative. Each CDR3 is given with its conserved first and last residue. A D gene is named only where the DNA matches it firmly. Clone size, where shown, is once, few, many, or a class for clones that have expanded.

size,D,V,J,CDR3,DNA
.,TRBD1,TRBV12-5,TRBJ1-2,CASGHDRVGGYTF,TGTGCTAGTGGCCACGACAGGGTAGGTGGCTACACCTTC
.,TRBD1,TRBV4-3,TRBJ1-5,CASSQNRGSNQPQHF,TGCGCCAGCAGCCAAAACAGGGGTAGCAATCAGCCCCAGCATTTT
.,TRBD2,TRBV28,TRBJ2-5,CASSVAGRETQYF,TGTGCCAGCAGTGTAGCGGGGAGAGAGACCCAGTACTTC
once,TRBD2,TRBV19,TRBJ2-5,CASSQREGRLAQYF,TGTGCCAGTAGTCAGCGGGAGGGCCGATTGGCCCAGTACTTC
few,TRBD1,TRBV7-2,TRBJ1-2,CASSPGQGAYGYTF,TGTGCCAGCAGCCCCGGACAGGGGGCGTATGGCTACACCTTC
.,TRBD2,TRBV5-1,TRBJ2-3,CASSLGTSGGSGTDTQYF,TGCGCCAGCAGCTTGGGTACTAGCGGGGGGAGTGGCACAGATACGCAGTATTTT
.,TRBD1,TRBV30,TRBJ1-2,CAWSRDRGSSGYTF,TGTGCCTGGTCCCGGGACAGGGGCTCGAGTGGCTACACCTTC
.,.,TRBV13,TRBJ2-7,CASSTAGWSYEQYF,TGTGCCAGCAGCACCGCGGGTTGGTCCTACGAGCAGTACTTC
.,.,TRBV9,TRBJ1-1,CASSVAGMNTEAFF,TGTGCCAGCAGCGTAGCGGGGATGAACACTGAAGCTTTCTTT
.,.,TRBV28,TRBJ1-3,CASSPRGNAFGNTIYF,TGTGCCAGCAGTCCCCGGGGGAACGCTTTTGGAAACACCATATATTTT
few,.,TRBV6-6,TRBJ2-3,CASRAPGGSTDTQYF,TGTGCCAGCAGGGCCCCCGGCGGGAGCACAGATACGCAGTATTTT
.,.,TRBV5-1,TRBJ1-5,CASSLEGGSNQPQHF,TGCGCCAGCAGCTTGGAAGGCGGTAGCAATCAGCCCCAGCATTTT
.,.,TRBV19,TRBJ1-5,CASREGSGNQPQHF,TGTGCCAGTAGAGAGGGCTCGGGCAATCAGCCCCAGCATTTT
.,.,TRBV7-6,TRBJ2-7,CASSLAGENYEQYF,TGTGCCAGCAGCTTAGCTGGGGAGAACTACGAGCAGTACTTC
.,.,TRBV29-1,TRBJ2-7,CSAEAASSYEQYF,TGCAGCGCCGAGGCGGCGAGCTCCTACGAGCAGTACTTC
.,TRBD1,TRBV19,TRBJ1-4,CASLDRANEKLFF,TGTGCCAGTTTGGACAGGGCGAATGAAAAACTGTTTTTT
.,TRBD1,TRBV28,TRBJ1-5,CASSLISGQGRPQPQHF,TGTGCCAGCAGTCTCATTTCCGGACAGGGGAGGCCTCAGCCCCAGCATTTT
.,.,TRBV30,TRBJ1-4,CAWRGVGTLGGKLFF,TGTGCCTGGAGGGGTGTCGGGACCTTGGGGGGAAAACTGTTTTTT
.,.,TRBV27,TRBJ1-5,CASSLSRRAASQPQHF,TGTGCCAGCAGTTTATCGAGACGCGCGGCCAGCCAGCCCCAGCATTTT